Below are 14 T cell receptor beta chains sequenced from a single sample in a study of CD8 T cells in Susac syndrome. When the RNA was reverse transcribed, random hexamers were used with an input of roughly 0.45 to 1 ug. TCRdb passed the immunoSEQ multiplex PCR reads through MiXCR, listing each CDR3 protein once. The sample shows roughly 150,000 distinct CDR3 sequences, 85% to 95% of them seen only once. What was sequenced was CD4+ T cells from PBMCs. The receptor source for this set is a human donor in good health.

This rearrangement joins TRBV2 to TRBJ2-7; D is possibly TRBD2 (5 bases). Per germline, CDR1 SNHLY and CDR2 FYNNEI. This CDR3 spans 12 amino acids. The V end was cut by 6 bases, the J end by 1 base, with 7 bases between. DNA of the CDR3: TGTGCCAGCAGAGAGCGGTCCTACGAGCAGTACTTC. Amino acid sequence: CASRERSYEQYF. Drawing the rest from reference TRBV2 and TRBJ2-7, the complete variable domain is EPEVTQTPSHQVTQMGQEVILRCVPISNHLYFYWYRQILGQKVEFLVSFYNNEISEKSEIFDDQFSVERPDGSNFTLKIRSTKLEDSAMYFCASRERSYEQYFGPGTRLTVT.

The rearrangement uses TRBV2 and TRBJ1-1; maybe TRBD1 (6 bases). Trimming shortened V by 6 bases and J by 1 base, and 9 bases separated the two germline ends. The CDR3 has 13 amino acids. From germline, CDR1 is SNHLY and CDR2 FYNNEI. The CDR3 spells CASRKQGNTEAFF. In nucleotides, the CDR3 is TGTGCCAGCAGGAAACAGGGGAACACTGAAGCTTTCTTT.

J is TRBJ2-2 and V is TRBV24-1, with a possible D match to TRBD2 (6 bases). The ends were cut back, 4 bases at V and 4 bases at J, with 21 bases in the middle. Germline lookup yields CDR1 KGHDR and CDR2 SFDVKD. The CDR3 runs to 18 residues. CDR3 region: CATSDHGGARGSTGELFF. CDR3 nucleotide sequence: TGTGCCACCAGTGACCACGGGGGAGCCCGGGGGAGCACCGGGGAGCTGTTTTTT.

This chain links TRBV6-1 with TRBJ2-3; D unresolved. V lost 6 bases, J lost 2 bases, and 6 bases lay in between. This CDR3 has 12 residues. Germline V gene lookup returns CDR1 MNHNS and CDR2 SASEGT. CDR3 bases: TGTGCCAGCAGCGCGATCACAGATACGCAGTATTTT. Translated, it gives CASSAITDTQYF.

The chain employs TRBV9 and TRBJ1-2, with D hard to call. Germline CDR1 and CDR2: SGDLS and YYNGEE. The CDR3 spans 15 residues. The germline V and J ends were trimmed by 0 bases and 3 bases, with 12 bases remaining between them. CDR3 sequence (DNA): TGTGCCAGCAGCGTAGTTAGCAGGCAAGACTATGGCTACACCTTC. Translation: CASSVVSRQDYGYTF.

The chain joins TRBV2 to TRBJ1-1; the D gene is possibly TRBD1 (6 bases). The CDR3 extends over 14 amino acids. The germline V gene encodes CDR1 SNHLY and CDR2 FYNNEI. V dropped 7 bases and J dropped 8 bases, with 20 bases sitting between them. The DNA for the CDR3 is TGTGCCAGCACCCAGGGCCGGGGGCCGAGCGAAGCTTTCTTT. It encodes CASTQGRGPSEAFF.

The J gene is TRBJ2-2, the V gene TRBV15; 10 bases match TRBD1. This CDR3 contains 18 residues. The ends lost 0 bases at V and 7 bases at J; junction bases unmatched: 11. The germline gives CDR1 LNHNV, CDR2 YYDKDF (reference sequence). The CDR3 is CATSRDRGDRGRGGELFF. The CDR3 bases are TGTGCCACCAGCAGAGACCGCGGCGACAGGGGGCGCGGCGGGGAGCTGTTTTTT.

V gene TRBV9 combines with J gene TRBJ2-7, with 11 nucleotides matching TRBD1. The CDR3 consists of 16 residues. Germline CDR1 and CDR2: SGDLS and YYNGEE. V shed 0 bases, J shed 3 bases, and the junction held 5 bases outside the gene matches. DNA for the CDR3: TGTGCCAGCAGCGTAGGTATAGGGACAGGGGGCTACGAGCAGTACTTC. Translation gives CASSVGIGTGGYEQYF.

V usage is TRBV12-3 or TRBV12-4 and J usage is TRBJ1-6; D is undetermined. The germline V and J ends were trimmed by 1 base and 8 bases, with 3 bases remaining between them. The CDR3 covers 12 residues. In nucleotides, the CDR3 is TGTGCCAGCAGTTTAGAGGATTCACCCCTCCACTTT. Its translation is CASSLEDSPLHF.

The chain uses TRBV29-1 and TRBJ1-1, with a tentative D call TRBD1 (5 bases). The CDR3 spans 13 residues. CDR1 SQVTM and CDR2 ANQGSEA come from the germline V gene. Trimming removed 3 bases at V and 0 bases at J, with 8 bases between. This chain's CDR3 is CSVEQGMNTEAFF. In DNA, the CDR3 is TGCAGCGTTGAGCAGGGTATGAACACTGAAGCTTTCTTT.

The chain carries TRBV11-2 and TRBJ2-7, with TRBD1 matching over 7 bases. Trimming took 4 bases from V and 6 from J; bases not matched to a gene: 21. CDR1 SGHAT and CDR2 FQNNGV come from the germline V gene. This CDR3 is 18 amino acids long. The CDR3 DNA reads TGTGCCAGCAGCTCCCTAAAGGGGGCTGGGACAAGAACAGCCGAGCAGTACTTC. Its translation: CASSSLKGAGTRTAEQYF.

The rearrangement uses TRBV3-1 and TRBJ1-2, with a weak D call TRBD1 (5 bases). Germline V gene sequence: CDR1 LGHDT, CDR2 YNNKEL (reference sequence). Trimming shortened V by 4 bases and J by 0 bases, and 9 bases separated the two germline ends. The CDR3 length is 14 residues. As DNA, the CDR3 is TGTGCCAGCAGCCGAGGACAACCTAACTATGGCTACACCTTC. Translation: CASSRGQPNYGYTF.

The chain joins TRBV9 to TRBJ2-1; 9 nucleotides match TRBD2. The germline V gene encodes CDR1 SGDLS and CDR2 YYNGEE. This CDR3 has 16 residues. Germline trimming cut 2 bases from V and 6 bases from J; bases unmatched to any gene: 9. CDR3 sequence (DNA): TGTGCCAGCAGCGTCGATAGCGGGGGAATGATCAATGAGCAGTTCTTC. Translation: CASSVDSGGMINEQFF.

The chain employs TRBV25-1 and TRBJ1-4; tentatively, D is TRBD1 (5 bases). The CDR3 is 14 residues long. Between the trimmed V and J ends, which lost 6 bases and 8 bases, there was a span of 16 bases. Germline V gene data show CDR1 as MGHDK and CDR2 as SYGVNS. The CDR3 sequence: CASSPRTRVEKLFF. The CDR3 bases are TGTGCCAGCAGCCCCCGGACAAGGGTCGAAAAACTGTTTTTT.